Following are 3 T cell receptor beta chains from one sample sequenced in a study of cytomegalovirus exposure and HLA in healthy donors. With 60 Vbeta and 13 Jbeta primers, the PCR was carried out. Data came from immunoSEQ multiplex PCR; TCRdb stores just in-frame clones and leaves some out. The table lists 90,000 to 150,000 clones, around 67% of them singletons, with around 4.5% in the top ten. Specimen: PBMCs. These receptors were collected from a middle-aged woman in good health and CMV-seronegative.

This clone came up once. The genes are TRBV7-9 and TRBJ2-3; 8 bases map to TRBD2. Germline lookup yields CDR1 SEHNR and CDR2 FQNEAQ (reference sequence). CDR3 length equals 15 residues. J gave up 3 bases and V 2 bases, and 4 bases lay outside the gene matches. In DNA form, the CDR3 reads TGTGCCAGCAGCTTATTCGGCGGGAGGACAGATACGCAGTATTTT. It codes for CASSLFGGRTDTQYF.

V and J are TRBV2 and TRBJ2-7; TRBD2 matches at 9 bases. With V trimmed by 2 bases and J by 2 bases, 4 bases remained unmatched. Germline lookup yields CDR1 SNHLY and CDR2 FYNNEI. The CDR3 is 15 residues long. Written as DNA, the CDR3 is TGTGCCAGCAGTGAACTAGCGGGGCCGACCTACGAGCAGTACTTC. Protein sequence: CASSELAGPTYEQYF.

In this sample, this clone turned up a few times. The rearrangement uses TRBV11-3 and TRBJ2-3; unclear D gene. The CDR3 runs 11 residues. CDR1 and CDR2 from the germline V gene are SGHNT and YENEEA. V shed 5 bases and J shed 7 bases, with 7 bases lying between them. This chain's CDR3 is CASSPPNTQYF. The CDR3 DNA reads as TGTGCCAGCAGCCCCCCAAATACGCAGTATTTT.